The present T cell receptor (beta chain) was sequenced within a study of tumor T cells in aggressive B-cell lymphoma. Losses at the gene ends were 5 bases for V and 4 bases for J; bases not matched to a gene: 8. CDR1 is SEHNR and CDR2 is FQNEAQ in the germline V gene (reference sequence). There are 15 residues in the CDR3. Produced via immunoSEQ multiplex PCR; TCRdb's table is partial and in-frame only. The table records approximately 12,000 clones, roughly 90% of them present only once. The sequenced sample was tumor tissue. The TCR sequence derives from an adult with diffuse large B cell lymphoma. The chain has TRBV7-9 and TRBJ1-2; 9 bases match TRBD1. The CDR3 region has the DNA TGTGCCAGCAGCCTCGGACAGGGGATACTCTATGGCTACACCTTC. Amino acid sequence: CASSLGQGILYGYTF. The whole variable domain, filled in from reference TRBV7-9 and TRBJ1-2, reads DTGVSQNPRHKITKRGQNVTFRCDPISEHNRLYWYRQTLGQGPEFLTYFQNEAQLEKSRLLSDRFSAERPKGSFSTLEIQRTEQGDSAMYLCASSLGQGILYGYTFGSGTRLTVV.